Listed below are T cell receptor beta chains from one sample, sequenced in a study of blood T cell repertoires in COVID-19. The table came from immunoSEQ multiplex PCR; TCRdb's copy has only in-frame clones and leaves some out. The data show around 65,000 clones, with 75% to 90% seen just once and roughly an eighth held by the top ten. Sequencing input: peripheral blood. Every receptor here comes from a human donor in a cohort sampled during active COVID-19. CDR3s include the opening cysteine and the closing phenylalanine or tryptophan. Fields, in order: clone size, V gene, D gene, J gene, CDR3 protein, CDR3 DNA. D genes are given only for firm matches. Size is omitted from some rows. Given values are once, few, many or a class for expanded clones.

-	TRBV6-1	-	TRBJ1-2	CASSDDIRGGYTF	TGTGCCAGCAGTGACGATATACGCGGTGGCTACACCTTC
-	TRBV5-4	TRBD2	TRBJ2-5	CASSPQRGVQETQYF	TGTGCCAGCAGCCCGCAGCGGGGGGTGCAAGAGACCCAGTACTTC
-	TRBV5-1	TRBD1	TRBJ1-2	CASHGQGIYGYTF	TGCGCCAGCCACGGACAGGGAATCTATGGCTACACCTTC
-	TRBV27	-	TRBJ2-2	CASSSGGRVGELFF	TGTGCCAGCAGTTCGGGGGGCCGGGTCGGGGAGCTGTTTTTT
few	TRBV9	-	TRBJ2-6	CASSVAVSPGGANVLTF	TGTGCCAGCAGCGTAGCAGTCAGCCCGGGAGGGGCCAACGTCCTGACTTTC
-	TRBV11-2	-	TRBJ1-4	CASSLGASNRNEKLFF	TGTGCCAGCAGCTTAGGTGCAAGTAACAGGAATGAAAAACTGTTTTTT
-	TRBV5-4	-	TRBJ2-3	CASSLGSGDTQYF	TGTGCCAGCAGCTTGGGTAGCGGAGATACGCAGTATTTT
-	TRBV2	TRBD2	TRBJ2-2	CARRRGGSNTGELFF	TGTGCCCGCCGGCGGGGGGGGAGTAACACCGGGGAGCTGTTTTTT
-	TRBV9	-	TRBJ1-6	CASSVRQGNSPLHF	TGTGCCAGCAGCGTCCGCCAGGGGAATTCACCCCTCCACTTT
-	TRBV2	-	TRBJ2-5	CASDFLEGAETQYF	TGTGCCAGCGATTTCTTGGAAGGGGCAGAGACCCAGTACTTC
once	TRBV6-4	-	TRBJ2-3	CASKQAASTDTQYF	TGTGCCAGCAAACAGGCGGCTAGCACAGATACGCAGTATTTT
-	TRBV9	-	TRBJ2-3	CASSVGGGDTQYF	TGTGCCAGCAGCGTAGGTGGGGGGGATACGCAGTATTTT
-	TRBV5-4	-	TRBJ2-3	CASSLGLEVTDTQYF	TGTGCCAGCAGCTTGGGACTAGAGGTTACAGATACGCAGTATTTT
-	TRBV5-4	-	TRBJ1-2	CASSSPSYGYTF	TGTGCCAGCAGCTCCCCTTCCTATGGCTACACCTTC
-	TRBV19	-	TRBJ2-5	CASSISAIQETQYF	TGTGCCAGTAGTATTTCTGCGATACAAGAGACCCAGTACTTC
-	TRBV7-2	TRBD2	TRBJ2-5	CASSSSGVVRETQYF	TGTGCCAGCAGCAGTAGCGGGGTCGTCCGAGAGACCCAGTACTTC
-	TRBV2	-	TRBJ1-6	CASNPEQMADSPLHF	TGTGCCAGCAATCCCGAACAGATGGCAGATTCACCCCTCCACTTT
-	TRBV6-5	-	TRBJ1-2	CASSYSRGTNYGYTF	TGTGCCAGCAGTTACTCCCGGGGAACTAACTATGGCTACACCTTC
-	TRBV3-1/TRBV3-2	TRBD1	TRBJ1-4	CASSLGTGKRSNEKLFF	TGTGCCAGCAGCCTCGGGACAGGGAAACGTTCTAATGAAAAACTGTTTTTT
-	TRBV12-5	TRBD1	TRBJ2-5	CASGWGTGQETQYF	TGTGCTAGTGGTTGGGGGACAGGCCAAGAGACCCAGTACTTC
-	TRBV28	-	TRBJ1-1	CASSLGGVTEAFF	TGTGCCAGCAGCCTCGGGGGGGTCACTGAAGCTTTCTTT
-	TRBV5-4	-	TRBJ2-2	CASSLQGYTGELFF	TGTGCCAGCAGCTTGCAGGGTTACACCGGGGAGCTGTTTTTT
-	TRBV21-1	-	TRBJ2-4	CASSKTPLAGGRNIQYF	TGTGCCAGCAGCAAAACCCCCCTAGCGGGGGGGCGGAACATTCAGTACTTC